This record looks at one T cell receptor beta chain sequence and its context. Its antigen is unknown. Base quality data are lacking; no much larger clone is found one base away. The immunoSEQ Assay, a bias-controlled multiplex PCR, was used to amplify TCRbeta CDR3 regions from genomic DNA. In the paper's pipeline: The number of nucleated cells in each sample was estimated from the amplification of reference gene primers within the assay. To quantify the absolute abundance of each unique TCRbeta CDR3 rearrangement, sequence reads were collapsed and filtered. For each sample, productive Simpson clonality was calculated as the square root of Simpson's diversity index over productive rearrangements. Imported from immuneACCESS, the table was reduced by TCRdb to in-frame sequences with V and J called. These copies leave out some clones; in studies compared against another copy, an unresolved V gene accounts for under half, and the cause of the remainder is not known. V, J and clone size are taken as reported in that table, and D and trimming were inferred from the DNA itself. This sample lists nearly 50,000 clones; approximately 87% were detected once. 2.1% of the sample comes from the top ten.

This specimen belongs to a study of blood T cell repertoires in COVID-19 (TCRdb year 2020). With regard to the full study: Collaborator samples came from the United States, Italy and Spain and covered acute and convalescent phases of COVID-19. The material from the prospective study consisted of cDNA or gDNA derived from T cells, B-cell-depleted T cells, or PBMCs. Deeply sampled blood TCRbeta repertoires from subjects exposed to, actively infected with, or recovered from COVID-19 were included in the dataset. The repertoires were released in a freely available public database intended as a resource for research on the immune response to SARS-CoV-2. Samples were obtained from the ongoing ImmuneRACE study (first 160 participants) and from over 1,000 subjects provided by 6 global collaborators. Sample metadata almost always included a de-identified subject ID, COVID-19 status, age in years and sex. Where HLA class I and class II types were available, the types were taken from metadata supplied by the sample provider, not from assay-based typing. The paper's findings and limits, for the study overall: The quantity of clinical and demographic metadata differed by source and by participant and was supplied without curation.

One collaborating source in Seattle enrolled patients while the patients were actively infected and followed the patients over time throughout the course of disease. Each collaborating institution followed its own protocols to collect whole blood in K2EDTA tubes. For TCRbeta analysis, collaborators shipped samples in one of three forms: frozen whole blood, isolated PBMCs, or DNA extracted from either of those sample types. Sequencing was carried out using peripheral blood. The origin of this receptor is a woman of 80 years or more with COVID-19, enrolled during active disease.

The encoded CDR3 is CASSQQETQYF. The bases read TGCGCCAGCAGCCAACAAGAGACCCAGTACTTC. The chain couples TRBV5-1 to TRBJ2-5; a confident D gene designation cannot be given. V drops 4 bases and J drops 2 bases, leaving 3 bases in between. The germline V gene supplies CDR1 SGHRS and CDR2 YFSETQ. Inclusive of the bounding cysteine and phenylalanine, the CDR3 is 11 residues long. The entry retains the CDR3 DNA only, 33 bases that are in frame from base 1. Full variable domain (CDR3 extended with the reference TRBV5-1 and TRBJ2-5 proteins): KAGVTQTPRYLIKTRGQQVTLSCSPISGHRSVSWYQQTPGQGLQFLFEYFSETQRNKGNFPGRFSGRQFSNSRSEMNVSTLELGDSALYLCASSQQETQYFGPGTRLLVL.